The 14 T cell receptor beta chains listed next were all sequenced from one sample in a study of blood T cell repertoires in COVID-19. Here immunoSEQ multiplex PCR was the method, and the copy in TCRdb shows in-frame clones only, minus some. The profile covers about 290,000 clones, with around 85% appearing a single time and over 3.5% taken by the ten largest. Sequencing was performed on peripheral blood. These receptors all come from a woman in her 50s with active or convalescent COVID-19.

The chain is built from TRBV2 and TRBJ1-6, with TRBD1 identical over 10 bases. J was trimmed by 12 bases and V by 6 bases; bases with no gene match: 5. Germline V lookup: CDR1 SNHLY, CDR2 FYNNEI. The CDR3 loop spans 13 amino acids. CDR3 DNA: TGTGCCAGCAGCCGGGACAGGGGACAACCCCTCCACTTT. It yields the protein CASSRDRGQPLHF.

This chain's CDR3 is CASSPSRGTWDNEQFF. CDR3 DNA: TGTGCCAGCAGCCCTAGTCGGGGGACGTGGGACAATGAGCAGTTCTTC. The rearrangement uses TRBV7-3 and TRBJ2-1; TRBD2 is a possible D gene (6 bases). Germline V CDR1 and CDR2: SGHTA, FQGTGA. The CDR3 covers 16 residues. Trimming stripped 5 bases from V and 5 bases from J, with 19 bases between.

The chain links TRBV5-1 to TRBJ2-7, with D possibly matching TRBD2 (6 bases). Trimming removed 3 bases from V and 3 bases from J, with 13 bases in between. CDR1 is SGHRS and CDR2 is YFSETQ in the germline V gene. This CDR3 has 14 amino acids. CDR3 nucleotide sequence: TGCGCCAGCAGCTACACGGGAGAGGACTACGAGCAGTACTTC. This codes for CASSYTGEDYEQYF.

The sample holds many counts of this clone. This sequence joins TRBV25-1 and TRBJ1-1; D possibly corresponds to TRBD1 (5 bases). Germline-derived CDR1 and CDR2 are MGHDK and SYGVNS. V lost 5 bases to trimming and J lost 1 base, with 14 bases between them. The CDR3 is made up of 15 amino acids. The CDR3 DNA sequence: TGTGCCAGCAGTCCGCCGACAGCCCAGAACACTGAAGCTTTCTTT. Its protein product is CASSPPTAQNTEAFF.

The rearrangement links TRBV7-8 to TRBJ2-2; possible D gene TRBD2, 6 bases. V dropped 2 bases and J dropped 1 base, with 8 bases sitting between them. The CDR3 runs 15 residues. Germline values: CDR1 SGHVS, CDR2 FQNEAQ. CDR3: CASSLNGRNTGELFF. In DNA form, the CDR3 reads TGTGCCAGCAGCTTAAACGGGAGGAACACCGGGGAGCTGTTTTTT. The complete variable domain, with remaining parts taken from reference TRBV7-8 and TRBJ2-2, reads GAGVSQSPRYKVAKRGQDVALRCDPISGHVSLFWYQQALGQGPEFLTYFQNEAQLDKSGLPSDRFFAERPEGSVSTLKIQRTQQEDSAVYLCASSLNGRNTGELFFGEGSRLTVL.

This clone was seen just once. The V gene is TRBV2, the J gene TRBJ1-1, with a weak D call TRBD1 (6 bases). The germline V gene has CDR1 SNHLY and CDR2 FYNNEI. With 10 bases removed from V and 4 bases from J, the gap between germline ends came to 22 bases. CDR3 size: 15 residues. CDR3 loop: CATRADQLGGTEAFF. CDR3 bases: TGTGCCACCCGTGCCGACCAACTAGGGGGCACTGAAGCTTTCTTT.

This clone was picked up many times. The chain has TRBV5-8 and TRBJ2-7; the D is unclear. V dropped 1 base and J dropped 4 bases, with 12 bases sitting between them. Looked up from germline, CDR1 is SGHTS and CDR2 is YDEGEE. The CDR3 is 14 residues long. For the CDR3, the DNA is TGTGCCAGCAGCTTGCTCCCGGAAGCGTACGAGCAGTACTTC. It is translated as CASSLLPEAYEQYF.

This clone was picked up a small number of times. The chain recombines TRBV25-1 with TRBJ2-1, with a weak D call TRBD2 (6 bases). Germline assignment: CDR1 MGHDK and CDR2 SYGVNS. V was cut by 2 bases and J by 3 bases, with 20 bases left in between. The CDR3 runs to 18 residues. The CDR3 nucleotides are TGTGCCAGCAGTGAACCCTCGACACCGGGACTGGACTACAATGAGCAGTTCTTC. Translating it yields CASSEPSTPGLDYNEQFF.

This clone showed up just a few times. The chain is built from TRBV7-2 and TRBJ1-2, with 9 bases fitting TRBD1. J lost 5 bases, V lost 3 bases, and 7 bases had no gene match. This CDR3 contains 15 residues. The germline V gene has CDR1 SGHTA and CDR2 FQGNSA. For the CDR3, the DNA is TGTGCCAGCAGCTTGGCCTCCGGGACAGGGTATGGCTACACCTTC. Its translation is CASSLASGTGYGYTF.

This clone was observed a few times. The chain carries TRBV2 and TRBJ2-7, with D possibly TRBD1 on 5 matching bases. The CDR3 has 14 residues. The V gene's germline CDR1 is SNHLY and CDR2 FYNNEI. Deletions cut 4 bases from V and 6 bases from J, with 16 bases between. The CDR3 DNA follows: TGTGCCAGCAGTGGGTCCGCAGGGAATTTCGAGCAGTACTTC. Residues: CASSGSAGNFEQYF. The full variable domain, completed using reference TRBV2 and TRBJ2-7, is EPEVTQTPSHQVTQMGQEVILRCVPISNHLYFYWYRQILGQKVEFLVSFYNNEISEKSEIFDDQFSVERPDGSNFTLKIRSTKLEDSAMYFCASSGSAGNFEQYFGPGTRLTVT.

The rearrangement uses TRBV5-1 and TRBJ2-7, with D unclear. Trimming shortened V by 4 bases and J by 4 bases, and 15 bases separated the two germline ends. This CDR3 comprises 14 residues. Germline CDR1 SGHRS, CDR2 YFSETQ. DNA for the CDR3: TGCGCCAGCAGCAAGGTGGAGAGCCCGTACGAGCAGTACTTC. Translating gives CASSKVESPYEQYF.

The V gene is TRBV29-1, the J gene TRBJ1-2, with D tentatively TRBD1 (6 bases). CDR1 is SQVTM and CDR2 is ANQGSEA in the germline V gene. Trimming cost V 5 bases and J 7 bases, with 17 bases left between them. This CDR3 has 13 amino acids. CDR3 in amino acids: CSVLGQLGGGYTF. The CDR3 nucleotides read TGCAGCGTTCTTGGCCAACTAGGGGGTGGCTACACCTTC.

The chain is built from TRBV19 and TRBJ1-1, with 10 bases matching TRBD1. After removal of 7 bases from V and 5 bases from J, the junction contained 10 bases not matched to a gene. Germline V gives CDR1 LNHDA, CDR2 SQIVND (reference sequence). The CDR3 covers 15 residues. CDR3 bases: TGTGCCAGTAAATCCCCGGGACAGGGGACAACTGAAGCTTTCTTT. This gives the protein CASKSPGQGTTEAFF.

V gene TRBV28 combines with J gene TRBJ1-5, with a weak D call TRBD1 (5 bases). The V gene's germline CDR1 is MDHEN and CDR2 SYDVKM. V dropped 6 bases and J dropped 4 bases, with 16 bases sitting between them. CDR3 size: 15 residues. The CDR3 here is CASSGIAGGNQPQHF. The CDR3 bases are TGTGCCAGCAGCGGGATTGCGGGGGGGAATCAGCCCCAGCATTTT.